The T cell receptor (beta chain) described here comes from a study of blood T cell repertoires in COVID-19. The data were produced by immunoSEQ multiplex PCR, yet TCRdb's version contains in-frame clones alone and is incomplete. The sample lists around 320,000 clones, approximately 88% seen once, with approximately 7.2% in the top ten. Trimming removed 0 bases from V and 3 bases from J, with 7 bases in between. Germline assignment: CDR1 SGHRS and CDR2 YFSETQ. The CDR3 sequence is 14 residues long. This receptor was identified in a woman younger than 45 who had recovered from COVID-19. Sequenced input: peripheral blood. The J gene is TRBJ1-3, the V gene TRBV5-1; the D is unclear. The CDR3 bases are TGCGCCAGCAGCTTGGATCCGGGTGGAAACACCATATATTTT. Its protein product is CASSLDPGGNTIYF.